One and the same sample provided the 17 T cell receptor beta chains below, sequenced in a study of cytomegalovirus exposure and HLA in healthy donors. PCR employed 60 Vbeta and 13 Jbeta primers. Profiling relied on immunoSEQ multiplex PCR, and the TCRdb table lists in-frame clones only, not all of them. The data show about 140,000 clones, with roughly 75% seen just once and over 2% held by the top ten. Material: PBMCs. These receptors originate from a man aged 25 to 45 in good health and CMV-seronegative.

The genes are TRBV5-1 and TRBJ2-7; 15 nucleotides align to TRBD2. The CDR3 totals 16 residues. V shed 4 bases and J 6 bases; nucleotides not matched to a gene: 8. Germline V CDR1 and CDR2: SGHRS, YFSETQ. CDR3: CASSTYGLAGGAEQYF. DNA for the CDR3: TGCGCCAGCAGCACTTATGGACTAGCGGGAGGGGCCGAGCAGTACTTC.

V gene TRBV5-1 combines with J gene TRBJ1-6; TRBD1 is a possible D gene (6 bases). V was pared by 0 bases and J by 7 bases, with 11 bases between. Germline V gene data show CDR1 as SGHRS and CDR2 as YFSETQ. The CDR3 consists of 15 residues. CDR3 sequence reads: CASSLVTGVNSPLHF. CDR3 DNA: TGCGCCAGCAGCTTGGTGACAGGTGTGAATTCACCCCTCCACTTT.

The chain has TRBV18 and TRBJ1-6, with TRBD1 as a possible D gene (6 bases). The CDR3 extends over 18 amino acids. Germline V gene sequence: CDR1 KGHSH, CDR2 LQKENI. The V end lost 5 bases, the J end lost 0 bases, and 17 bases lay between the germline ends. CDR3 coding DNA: TGTGCCAGCTCATCATACAGGGCACGCAGCTCCTATAATTCACCCCTCCACTTT. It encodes CASSSYRARSSYNSPLHF.

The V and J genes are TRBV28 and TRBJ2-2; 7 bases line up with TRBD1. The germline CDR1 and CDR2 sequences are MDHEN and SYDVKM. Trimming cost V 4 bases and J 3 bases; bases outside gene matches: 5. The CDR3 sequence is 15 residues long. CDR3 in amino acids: CASSSPGQHTGELFF. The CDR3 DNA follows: TGTGCCAGCAGTTCGCCGGGACAGCACACCGGGGAGCTGTTTTTT.

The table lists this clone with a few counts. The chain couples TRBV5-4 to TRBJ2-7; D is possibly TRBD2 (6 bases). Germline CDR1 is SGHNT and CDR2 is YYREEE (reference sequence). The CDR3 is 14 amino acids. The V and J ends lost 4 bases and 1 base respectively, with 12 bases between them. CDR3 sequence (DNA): TGTGCCAGCAGCCACCGGGACTCATCCTACGAGCAGTACTTC. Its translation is CASSHRDSSYEQYF.

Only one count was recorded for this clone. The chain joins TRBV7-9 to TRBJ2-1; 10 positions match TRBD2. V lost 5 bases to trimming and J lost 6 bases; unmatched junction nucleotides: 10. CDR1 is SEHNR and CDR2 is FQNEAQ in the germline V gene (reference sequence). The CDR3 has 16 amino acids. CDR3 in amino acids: CASSLVRLAGPNEQFF. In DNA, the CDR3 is TGTGCCAGCAGCCTCGTCAGACTAGCGGGCCCCAATGAGCAGTTCTTC.

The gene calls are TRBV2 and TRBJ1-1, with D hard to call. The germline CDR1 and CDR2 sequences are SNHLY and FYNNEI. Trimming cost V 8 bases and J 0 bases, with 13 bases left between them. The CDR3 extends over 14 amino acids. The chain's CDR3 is CASSWSEMNTEAFF. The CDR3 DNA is TGTGCCAGCTCATGGTCAGAAATGAACACTGAAGCTTTCTTT.

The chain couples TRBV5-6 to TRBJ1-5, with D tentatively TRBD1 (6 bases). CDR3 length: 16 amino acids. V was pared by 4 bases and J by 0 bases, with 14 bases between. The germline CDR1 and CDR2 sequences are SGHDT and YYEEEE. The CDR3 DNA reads TGTGCCAGCAGCGTATGGACAGTCGGTAGCAATCAGCCCCAGCATTTT. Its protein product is CASSVWTVGSNQPQHF.

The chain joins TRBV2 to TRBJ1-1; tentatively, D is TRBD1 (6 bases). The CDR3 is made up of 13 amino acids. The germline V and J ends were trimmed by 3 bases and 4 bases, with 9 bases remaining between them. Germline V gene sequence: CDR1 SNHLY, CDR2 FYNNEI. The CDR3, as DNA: TGTGCCAGCAGTGAGTCAGGGGTCACTGAAGCTTTCTTT. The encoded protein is CASSESGVTEAFF.

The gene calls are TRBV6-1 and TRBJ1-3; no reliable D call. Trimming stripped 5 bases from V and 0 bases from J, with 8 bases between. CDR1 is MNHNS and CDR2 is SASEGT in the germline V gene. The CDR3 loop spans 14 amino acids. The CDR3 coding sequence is TGTGCCAGCAGTCCAGGTACCTCTGGAAACACCATATATTTT. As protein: CASSPGTSGNTIYF.

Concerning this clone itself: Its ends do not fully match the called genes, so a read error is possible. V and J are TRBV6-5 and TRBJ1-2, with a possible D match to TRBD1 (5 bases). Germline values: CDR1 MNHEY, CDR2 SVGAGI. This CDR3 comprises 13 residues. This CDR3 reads CATQAGGNYGYPF. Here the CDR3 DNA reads TGTGCCACCCAAGCTGGGGGGAACTATGGCTACCCCTTC.

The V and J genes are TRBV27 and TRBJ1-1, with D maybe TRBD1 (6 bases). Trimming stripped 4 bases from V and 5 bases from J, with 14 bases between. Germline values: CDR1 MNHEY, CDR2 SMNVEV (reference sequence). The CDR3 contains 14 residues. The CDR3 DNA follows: TGTGCCAGCAGTTACCTGGACAGACGAACTGAAGCTTTCTTT. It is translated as CASSYLDRRTEAFF.

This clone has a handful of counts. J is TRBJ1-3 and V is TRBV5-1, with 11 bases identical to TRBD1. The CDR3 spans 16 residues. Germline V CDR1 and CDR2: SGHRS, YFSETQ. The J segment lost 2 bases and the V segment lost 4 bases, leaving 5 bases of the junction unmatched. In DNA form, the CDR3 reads TGCGCCAGCAGCCTGGGACAGGGGGTGGCTGGAAACACCATATATTTT. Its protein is CASSLGQGVAGNTIYF.

CDR3 DNA: TGCAGCGCCAAAGGACAGGGAGGTACTGAAGCTTTCTTT. Protein: CSAKGQGGTEAFF. The chain carries TRBV29-1 and TRBJ1-1, with 8 bases that match TRBD1. This CDR3 is 13 amino acids long. Germline V gene lookup returns CDR1 SQVTM and CDR2 ANQGSEA. Trimming took 7 bases from V and 5 from J; bases not matched to a gene: 9.

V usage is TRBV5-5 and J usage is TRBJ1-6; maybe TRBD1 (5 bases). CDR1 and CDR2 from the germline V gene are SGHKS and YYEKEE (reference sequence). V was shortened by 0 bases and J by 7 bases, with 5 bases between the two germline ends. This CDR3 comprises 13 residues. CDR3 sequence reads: CASSLGQNSPLHF. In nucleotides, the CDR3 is TGTGCCAGCAGCTTGGGACAGAATTCACCCCTCCACTTT.

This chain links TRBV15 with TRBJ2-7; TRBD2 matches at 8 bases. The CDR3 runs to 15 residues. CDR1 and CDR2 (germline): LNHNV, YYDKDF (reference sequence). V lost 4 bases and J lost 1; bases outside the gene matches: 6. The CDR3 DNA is TGTGCCACCAGCACACTAGCGGATGGTTCCTACGAGCAGTACTTC. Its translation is CATSTLADGSYEQYF.

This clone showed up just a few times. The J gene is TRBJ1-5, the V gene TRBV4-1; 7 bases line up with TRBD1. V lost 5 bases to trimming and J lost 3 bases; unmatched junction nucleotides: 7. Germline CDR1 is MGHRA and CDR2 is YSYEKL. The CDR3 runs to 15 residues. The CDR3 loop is CASSVGTAINQPQHF. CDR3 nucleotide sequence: TGCGCCAGCAGCGTCGGGACAGCTATCAATCAGCCCCAGCATTTT.